The 24 T cell receptor beta chains presented below share a single source sample, sequenced in a study of response to subunit inactivated influenza vaccine. TCRdb re-derived calls from the RT-PCR reads in MiXCR, one entry per CDR3 protein. The table lists fewer than 700,000 distinct CDR3 sequences, 10% to 15% of them singletons. Sequences were derived from PBMCs from blood, sampled 35 to 45 days after vaccination. The source is a man aged 50 to 59 who received an inactivated influenza vaccine.

This chain uses TRBV20-1 with TRBJ2-5; 8 bases align to TRBD2. V lost 7 bases to trimming and J lost 10 bases; unmatched junction nucleotides: 14. Germline CDR1 and CDR2: DFQATT and SNEGSKA (reference sequence). CDR3 length: 13 amino acids. The CDR3 loop is CSGLIAGLGDQYF. CDR3 DNA: TGCAGTGGTTTGATAGCGGGGCTTGGGGACCAGTACTTC.

The table lists this clonotype with a few counts. The chain combines TRBV20-1 with TRBJ2-2, with 14 nucleotides matching TRBD2. Germline assignment: CDR1 DFQATT and CDR2 SNEGSKA (reference sequence). The V segment lost 5 bases and the J segment 6 bases; nucleotides outside the gene matches: 11. The CDR3 has 17 residues. For the CDR3, the DNA is TGCAGTGCTCCCCCGGGACTAGCGGGGGACGCTCCCGGGGAGCTGTTTTTT. Its translation: CSAPPGLAGDAPGELFF.

In its sample, this clonotype was seen a few times. The V gene is TRBV20-1, the J gene TRBJ2-7, with D tentatively TRBD1 (6 bases). CDR1 and CDR2 (germline): DFQATT, SNEGSKA (reference sequence). Trimming took 0 bases from V and 1 from J, leaving 16 bases between them. This CDR3 is built from 16 residues. This CDR3 is CSAREGGRGPSYEQYF. Here the CDR3 DNA reads TGCAGTGCTAGAGAAGGCGGCAGGGGACCTTCCTACGAGCAGTACTTC.

The chain couples TRBV4-3 to TRBJ2-1; TRBD1 might be the D (6 bases). V lost 1 base and J 5 bases, leaving 15 bases between the germline ends. Germline CDR1 and CDR2: LGHNA and YSLEER. The CDR3 runs 16 residues. The CDR3 nucleotides are TGCGCCAGCAGCCAAGGCCGCCAGGGGCGTAACAATGAGCAGTTCTTC. Its protein product is CASSQGRQGRNNEQFF.

In its sample, this clonotype was seen a few times. V and J are TRBV7-9 and TRBJ2-1; D not resolved. This CDR3 comprises 15 residues. V was cut by 1 base and J by 8 bases, with 15 bases left in between. Germline V gene sequence: CDR1 SEHNR, CDR2 FQNEAQ (reference sequence). The CDR3 reads CASSLVPERGDEQFF. CDR3 DNA: TGTGCCAGCAGCTTAGTTCCGGAACGTGGAGATGAGCAGTTCTTC.

The chain carries TRBV27 and TRBJ2-6; tentatively, D is TRBD2 (6 bases). This CDR3 has 16 amino acids. V lost 3 bases and J lost 4, with 13 bases in between. The germline V gene encodes CDR1 MNHEY and CDR2 SMNVEV (reference sequence). The CDR3 protein is CASSFQGAGGANVLTF. As DNA, the CDR3 is TGTGCCAGCAGTTTTCAAGGGGCGGGAGGGGCCAACGTCCTGACTTTC.

In its sample, this clonotype was seen a few times. The chain recombines TRBV2 with TRBJ1-2, with a weak D call TRBD1 (6 bases). From germline, CDR1 is SNHLY and CDR2 FYNNEI. The CDR3 runs to 14 residues. The germline V and J ends were trimmed by 3 bases and 4 bases, with 12 bases remaining between them. This chain's CDR3 is CASSDQGGGYGYTF. CDR3 coding DNA: TGTGCCAGCAGTGACCAGGGAGGGGGCTATGGCTACACCTTC.

The table lists this clonotype with a few counts. The rearrangement links TRBV6-2 or TRBV6-3 to TRBJ1-2; D is perhaps TRBD1 (6 bases). V was pared by 2 bases and J by 3 bases, with 16 bases between. Germline V gives CDR1 MNHEY, CDR2 SVGEGT. The CDR3 covers 16 residues. CDR3 residues: CASSYGSGATDYGYTF. DNA of the CDR3: TGTGCCAGCAGTTACGGGTCAGGGGCTACTGACTATGGCTACACCTTC.

This clonotype appeared a few times. This chain joins TRBV12-3 or TRBV12-4 and TRBJ1-4, with a tentative D call TRBD1 (5 bases). V lost 2 bases to trimming and J lost 8 bases, with 15 bases between them. The CDR3 extends over 15 amino acids. The CDR3 loop reads CASSLRGVGGEKLFF. CDR3 coding DNA: TGTGCCAGCAGTTTACGAGGGGTCGGAGGGGAAAAACTGTTTTTT.

This chain links TRBV5-1 with TRBJ2-7; D gene ambiguous. The V end lost 2 bases, the J end lost 5 bases, and 14 bases lay between the germline ends. CDR1 is SGHRS, CDR2 YFSETQ, per germline. This CDR3 spans 14 amino acids. CDR3 loop: CASSFGPNGDEQYF. As DNA, the CDR3 is TGCGCCAGCAGCTTCGGTCCCAATGGGGACGAGCAGTACTTC. Drawing the rest from reference TRBV5-1 and TRBJ2-7, the complete variable domain is KAGVTQTPRYLIKTRGQQVTLSCSPISGHRSVSWYQQTPGQGLQFLFEYFSETQRNKGNFPGRFSGRQFSNSRSEMNVSTLELGDSALYLCASSFGPNGDEQYFGPGTRLTVT.

This chain links TRBV7-6 with TRBJ2-1, with 9 bases identical to TRBD1. The CDR3 sequence is 18 residues long. Germline CDR1 and CDR2: SGHVS and FNYEAQ. J lost 4 bases, V lost 8 bases, and 18 bases had no gene match. The CDR3 sequence is CASSLFKAPGQGYNEQFF. The CDR3 DNA is TGTGCCAGCTCTCTATTCAAAGCCCCGGGACAGGGTTACAATGAGCAGTTCTTC.

The chain links TRBV11-1 to TRBJ1-1; TRBD1 matches 7 bases. V was clipped by 6 bases and J by 0 bases; unmatched bases: 10. Germline V gene sequence: CDR1 SGHAT, CDR2 FQDESV (reference sequence). This CDR3 is 16 amino acids long. CDR3 region: CASSSGQTLMNTEAFF. The CDR3 DNA reads TGTGCCAGCAGTTCGGGACAGACCTTGATGAACACTGAAGCTTTCTTT. Using reference TRBV11-1 and TRBJ1-1 for the parts outside the CDR3, the full variable domain is EAEVAQSPRYKITEKSQAVAFWCDPISGHATLYWYRQILGQGPELLVQFQDESVVDDSQLPKDRFSAERLKGVDSTLKIQPAELGDSAMYLCASSSGQTLMNTEAFFGQGTRLTVV.

This clonotype was seen many times. The chain joins TRBV20-1 to TRBJ2-3; D call uncertain. The CDR3 length is 14 residues. V lost 5 bases and J 7 bases, leaving 19 bases between the germline ends. Germline-derived CDR1 and CDR2 are DFQATT and SNEGSKA (reference sequence). The chain's CDR3 is CSAQSFAERNTQYF. The CDR3 DNA reads TGCAGTGCTCAAAGTTTCGCGGAACGGAATACGCAGTATTTT.

This clonotype appeared many times. J is TRBJ2-7 and V is TRBV5-4, with D possibly TRBD2 on 5 matching bases. Trimming cost V 4 bases and J 3 bases, with 11 bases left between them. The CDR3 loop spans 13 amino acids. The germline V gene encodes CDR1 SGHNT and CDR2 YYREEE (reference sequence). CDR3 residues: CASSHPGNYEQYF. In DNA form, the CDR3 reads TGTGCCAGCAGCCATCCCGGGAACTACGAGCAGTACTTC.

This rearrangement joins TRBV2 to TRBJ2-5; 7 positions match TRBD1. The CDR3 spans 14 residues. The germline CDR1 and CDR2 sequences are SNHLY and FYNNEI. With V trimmed by 5 bases and J by 1 base, 4 bases remained unmatched. CDR3 loop: CASSKGQLQETQYF. CDR3 DNA: TGTGCCAGCAGTAAGGGACAGCTCCAAGAGACCCAGTACTTC. Using reference TRBV2 and TRBJ2-5 for the parts outside the CDR3, the full variable domain is EPEVTQTPSHQVTQMGQEVILRCVPISNHLYFYWYRQILGQKVEFLVSFYNNEISEKSEIFDDQFSVERPDGSNFTLKIRSTKLEDSAMYFCASSKGQLQETQYFGPGTRLLVL.

This sequence joins TRBV6-1 and TRBJ1-2; perhaps TRBD1 as D (6 bases). CDR1 and CDR2 from the germline V gene are MNHNS and SASEGT. The CDR3 sequence is 13 residues long. V was trimmed by 7 bases and J by 5 bases, leaving 14 bases between them. The CDR3 DNA follows: TGTGCCAGCAAGGCCGGGACAAGTTATGGCTACACCTTC. Its protein product is CASKAGTSYGYTF.

This clonotype came up a few times. The chain joins TRBV28 to TRBJ2-1, with D perhaps being TRBD1 or TRBD2 (5 bases each). CDR3 length equals 17 residues. V lost 6 bases to trimming and J lost 0 bases, with 18 bases between them. Germline CDR1 reads MDHEN; CDR2 reads SYDVKM. CDR3 bases: TGTGCCAGCAGGACCGATACCGGGACCGACTCCTACAATGAGCAGTTCTTC. It codes for CASRTDTGTDSYNEQFF.

This clonotype was found a few times. V usage is TRBV20-1 and J usage is TRBJ1-6; D possibly corresponds to TRBD1 (5 bases). Between the trimmed V and J ends, which lost 2 bases and 9 bases, there was a span of 11 bases. The CDR3 loop spans 13 amino acids. Germline V gene data show CDR1 as DFQATT and CDR2 as SNEGSKA (reference sequence). DNA of the CDR3: TGCAGTGCTAGACCGCAGGGTTTTTCACCCCTCCACTTT. Protein: CSARPQGFSPLHF.

This clonotype was detected only a few times. The V and J genes are TRBV28 and TRBJ2-1; no firm D call. The V end lost 6 bases, the J end lost 6 bases, and 9 bases lay between the germline ends. Germline CDR1 reads MDHEN; CDR2 reads SYDVKM. The CDR3 spans 12 residues. CDR3 sequence: CASSLLSNEQFF. The CDR3 bases are TGTGCCAGCAGCCTACTAAGCAATGAGCAGTTCTTC.

This chain uses TRBV29-1 with TRBJ2-7; D is uncertain. CDR3 length: 13 amino acids. The germline CDR1 and CDR2 sequences are SQVTM and ANQGSEA. V was cut by 6 bases and J by 2 bases, with 14 bases left in between. As DNA, the CDR3 is TGCAGCGTCGTTGGCGGCTCGACCTACGAGCAGTACTTC. Protein sequence: CSVVGGSTYEQYF.

This clonotype was observed a few times. V is TRBV20-1 and J is TRBJ2-1; 7 bases are a match to TRBD2. Germline CDR1 and CDR2: DFQATT and SNEGSKA (reference sequence). The V and J ends lost 3 bases and 6 bases, in that order; junction bases with no gene match: 8. CDR3 length: 14 amino acids. The CDR3 spells CSARPGRASNEQFF. For the CDR3, the DNA is TGCAGTGCTAGGCCGGGGAGGGCCAGCAATGAGCAGTTCTTC.

This clonotype was counted only a few times. The chain links TRBV11-2 to TRBJ2-1; the D is unclear. CDR1 SGHAT and CDR2 FQNNGV come from the germline V gene. CDR3 length equals 16 residues. The ends were cut back, 5 bases at V and 1 base at J, with 15 bases in the middle. CDR3 region: CASSPWPERSYNEQFF. The CDR3 DNA is TGTGCCAGCAGCCCTTGGCCCGAGCGATCCTACAATGAGCAGTTCTTC.

The chain carries TRBV15 and TRBJ2-1, with a weak D call TRBD2 (6 bases). Germline V gives CDR1 LNHNV, CDR2 YYDKDF (reference sequence). Trimming cost V 0 bases and J 13 bases, with 10 bases left between them. This CDR3 contains 12 residues. CDR3 nucleotide sequence: TGTGCCACCAGCAGAGAAACCGGGACTCAGTTCTTC. This translates into CATSRETGTQFF.

This clonotype appeared many times. The CDR3 is CSARQGGNGYTF. CDR3 DNA: TGCAGTGCTAGACAAGGGGGGAATGGCTACACCTTC. This chain connects TRBV20-1 to TRBJ1-2; tentative D call: TRBD1 (6 bases). CDR3 length equals 12 residues. Germline values: CDR1 DFQATT, CDR2 SNEGSKA (reference sequence). V lost 2 bases to trimming and J lost 6 bases, with 10 bases between them.